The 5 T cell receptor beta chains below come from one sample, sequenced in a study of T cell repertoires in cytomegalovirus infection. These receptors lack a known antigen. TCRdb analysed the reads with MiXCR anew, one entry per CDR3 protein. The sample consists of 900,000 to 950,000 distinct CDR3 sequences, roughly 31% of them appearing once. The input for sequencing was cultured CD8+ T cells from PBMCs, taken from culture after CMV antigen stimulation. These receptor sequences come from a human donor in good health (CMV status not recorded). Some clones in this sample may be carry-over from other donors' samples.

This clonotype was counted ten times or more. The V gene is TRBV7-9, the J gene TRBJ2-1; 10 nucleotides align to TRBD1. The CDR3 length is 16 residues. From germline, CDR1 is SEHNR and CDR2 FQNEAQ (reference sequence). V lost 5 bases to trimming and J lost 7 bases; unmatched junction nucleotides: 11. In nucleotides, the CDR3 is TGTGCCAGCAGCACAAGAGACAGGGGGCTGGGGAATGAGCAGTTCTTC. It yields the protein CASSTRDRGLGNEQFF.

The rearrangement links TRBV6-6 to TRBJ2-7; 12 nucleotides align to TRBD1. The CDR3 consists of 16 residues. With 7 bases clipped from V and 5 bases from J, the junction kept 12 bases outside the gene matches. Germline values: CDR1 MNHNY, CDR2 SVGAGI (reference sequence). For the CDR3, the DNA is TGTGCCAGCACGCGGGGGACAGGGGGCCCTTCCGACGAGCAGTACTTC. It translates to CASTRGTGGPSDEQYF.

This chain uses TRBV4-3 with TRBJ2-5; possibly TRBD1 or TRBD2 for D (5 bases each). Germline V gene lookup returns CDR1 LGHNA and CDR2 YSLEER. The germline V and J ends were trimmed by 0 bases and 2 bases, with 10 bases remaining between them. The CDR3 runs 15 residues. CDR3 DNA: TGCGCCAGCAGCCAAGATCGGGGCATGCAAGAGACCCAGTACTTC. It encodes CASSQDRGMQETQYF.

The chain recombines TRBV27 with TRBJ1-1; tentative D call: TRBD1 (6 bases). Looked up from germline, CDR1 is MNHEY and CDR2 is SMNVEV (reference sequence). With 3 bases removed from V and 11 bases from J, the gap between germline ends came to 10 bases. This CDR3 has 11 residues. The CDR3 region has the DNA TGTGCCAGCAGTTTCAACAGGGAGGCTTTCTTT. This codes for CASSFNREAFF.

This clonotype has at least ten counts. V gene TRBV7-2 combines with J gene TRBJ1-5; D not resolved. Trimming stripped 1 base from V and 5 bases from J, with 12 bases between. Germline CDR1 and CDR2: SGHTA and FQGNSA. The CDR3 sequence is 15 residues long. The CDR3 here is CASSLGEGLDQPQHF. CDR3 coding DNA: TGTGCCAGCAGCTTAGGGGAAGGGCTCGATCAGCCCCAGCATTTT.